A selection of T cell receptor beta chains follows, all from one sample in a study of shared clonotypes between healthy human individuals. TCRdb keeps only in-frame clones here, not all; method: immunoSEQ multiplex PCR. This table has about 2.1 million clones, more than 85% appearing once. The sequencing input was naive CD8+ T cells from PBMCs. All receptors derive from a man aged 18 to 29 in good health. Some clones in this sample may be carry-over from other donors' samples. CDR3s include the opening cysteine and the closing phenylalanine or tryptophan. The D gene is left open where the match is weak. Size values are once, few and many counts, or a class for expanded clones, and some rows have none.

>NA|13|TRBV30|NA|TRBJ2-7
CAWSRGSLGEQYF
TGTGCCTGGAGTAGGGGGAGCCTCGGGGAGCAGTACTTC
>NA|13|TRBV27|NA|TRBJ2-2
CASRPGGTGELFF
TGTGCCAGCAGGCCAGGAGGAACCGGGGAGCTGTTTTTT
>NA|15|TRBV4-1|NA|TRBJ2-7
CASSQTPGHSIEQYF
TGCGCCAGCAGCCAGACTCCGGGACATAGCATCGAGCAGTACTTC
>NA|15|TRBV5-1|NA|TRBJ1-5
CASSLGQGVNQPQHF
TGCGCCAGCAGCCTGGGGCAGGGAGTCAATCAGCCCCAGCATTTT
>NA|15|TRBV2|NA|TRBJ1-2
CASRVWDTRNYGYTF
TGTGCCAGCAGAGTATGGGACACGCGAAACTATGGCTACACCTTC
>NA|13|TRBV28|TRBD1|TRBJ2-1
CASSPGQDGEQFF
TGTGCCAGCAGCCCCGGACAGGACGGGGAGCAGTTCTTC
>NA|16|TRBV18|TRBD1|TRBJ2-7
CASSPRDRVFDSEQYF
TGTGCCAGCTCACCGCGGGACAGGGTTTTTGACTCCGAGCAGTACTTC
>NA|16|TRBV4-2|TRBD1|TRBJ2-7
CASSQDLNRGREEQYF
TGTGCCAGCAGCCAAGATCTCAACAGGGGACGGGAAGAGCAGTACTTC
>few|16|TRBV4-1|NA|TRBJ1-4
CASSQVGGATNEKLFF
TGCGCCAGCAGCCAAGTTGGCGGGGCAACTAATGAAAAACTGTTTTTT
>few|11|TRBV10-3|NA|TRBJ1-1
CAISEMTEAFF
TGTGCCATCAGTGAGATGACTGAAGCTTTCTTT
>few|13|TRBV5-6|NA|TRBJ1-1
CASSLTGFTEAFF
TGTGCCAGCAGCTTGACAGGGTTTACTGAAGCTTTCTTT
>NA|14|TRBV5-6|TRBD1|TRBJ1-2
CASSWGTDGWDYTF
TGTGCCAGCAGCTGGGGGACAGACGGATGGGACTACACCTTC
>once|15|TRBV27|NA|TRBJ2-7
CASRRGRGFIYEQYF
TGTGCCAGCAGAAGGGGACGGGGGTTTATCTACGAGCAGTACTTC
>NA|16|TRBV9|TRBD2|TRBJ2-2
CASSAVLTSGAGELFF
TGTGCCAGCAGCGCCGTCTTGACTAGCGGCGCCGGGGAGCTGTTTTTT
>NA|16|TRBV9|TRBD1|TRBJ1-3
CASSEGDRVRGNTIYF
TGTGCCAGCAGCGAGGGGGACAGGGTCCGGGGAAACACCATATATTTT
>NA|15|TRBV6-5|NA|TRBJ2-6
CASSYWPSGANVLTF
TGTGCCAGCAGTTACTGGCCCTCTGGGGCCAACGTCCTGACTTTC